One and the same sample provided the 17 T cell receptor beta chains below, sequenced in a study of T cell responses to AZD1222 COVID-19 vaccine. Repertoires were generated with immunoSEQ multiplex PCR, while TCRdb's copy carries only in-frame clones and drops some. This table holds approximately 180,000 clones, just under 90% found once. This sample comprised peripheral blood, obtained 28 days after the second dose of the MenACWY control vaccine. These receptors were obtained from an adult who received the MenACWY meningococcal vaccine as a control.

The chain recombines TRBV9 with TRBJ1-2; 8 nucleotides match TRBD1. The V gene's germline CDR1 is SGDLS and CDR2 YYNGEE. The CDR3 contains 12 residues. V lost 4 bases and J lost 8; bases outside the gene matches: 4. The CDR3 reads CASSQTGDGYTF. DNA of the CDR3: TGTGCCAGCAGCCAGACAGGGGACGGCTACACCTTC.

This clone was counted between two and nine times. The J gene is TRBJ2-2, the V gene TRBV29-1, with D maybe TRBD1 (6 bases). Germline V gene sequence: CDR1 SQVTM, CDR2 ANQGSEA. CDR3 size: 13 residues. The germline V and J ends were trimmed by 4 bases and 3 bases, with 9 bases remaining between them. The CDR3 is CSVGTGYTGELFF. The CDR3 nucleotides are TGCAGCGTTGGTACAGGGTACACCGGGGAGCTGTTTTTT.

J is TRBJ1-5 and V is TRBV19; D call uncertain. Trimming pared 7 bases from V and 2 bases from J, leaving 9 bases between. The germline gives CDR1 LNHDA, CDR2 SQIVND (reference sequence). The CDR3 loop spans 13 amino acids. The CDR3 nucleotides are TGTGCCAGTAACCCGACGGGCAATCAGCCCCAGCATTTT. This translates into CASNPTGNQPQHF.

The chain has TRBV29-1 and TRBJ2-3, with D possibly being TRBD2 (6 bases). Trimming left V 7 bases short and J 2 bases short, with 13 bases between. Germline V gene data show CDR1 as SQVTM and CDR2 as ANQGSEA. The CDR3 length is 13 residues. This CDR3 reads CSGFGGTTDTQYF. Here the CDR3 DNA reads TGCAGCGGATTTGGCGGGACCACAGATACGCAGTATTTT.

The chain is built from TRBV6-5 and TRBJ1-5; D possibly corresponds to TRBD1 (5 bases). CDR1 is MNHEY, CDR2 SVGAGI, per germline. V gave up 0 bases and J gave up 5 bases, with 11 bases separating them. There are 15 residues in the CDR3. The CDR3, as DNA: TGTGCCAGCAGTTACTCCGGGGGTAATTATCAGCCCCAGCATTTT. This translates into CASSYSGGNYQPQHF.

This clone was recorded only once. The gene calls are TRBV6-5 and TRBJ1-2; D may be TRBD1 (6 bases). V was shortened by 8 bases and J by 4 bases, with 14 bases between the two germline ends. The CDR3 runs 13 residues. The V gene's germline CDR1 is MNHEY and CDR2 SVGAGI. The CDR3 DNA follows: TGTGCCAGCCTCTTACACAGGGTCTATGGCTACACCTTC. It specifies CASLLHRVYGYTF.

The J gene is TRBJ2-5, the V gene TRBV5-1; 10 bases are shared with TRBD2. The CDR3 has 14 amino acids. CDR1 SGHRS and CDR2 YFSETQ come from the germline V gene. V shed 5 bases and J 3 bases; nucleotides not matched to a gene: 4. This CDR3 reads CASSSGRTEETQYF. CDR3 DNA sequence: TGCGCCAGCAGTAGCGGGAGGACGGAAGAGACCCAGTACTTC. The complete variable domain, with remaining parts taken from reference TRBV5-1 and TRBJ2-5, reads KAGVTQTPRYLIKTRGQQVTLSCSPISGHRSVSWYQQTPGQGLQFLFEYFSETQRNKGNFPGRFSGRQFSNSRSEMNVSTLELGDSALYLCASSSGRTEETQYFGPGTRLLVL.

The chain employs TRBV28 and TRBJ1-3; perhaps TRBD1 as D (6 bases). The germline CDR1 and CDR2 sequences are MDHEN and SYDVKM. This CDR3 comprises 15 residues. V shed 3 bases and J shed 4 bases, with 13 bases lying between them. Here the CDR3 DNA reads TGTGCCAGCAGTTTGAATCGGGGGCACGGAAACACCATATATTTT. It yields the protein CASSLNRGHGNTIYF.

V usage is TRBV29-1 and J usage is TRBJ1-2, with 10 bases lining up with TRBD1. The length of the CDR3 is 13 residues. The V and J ends lost 4 bases and 5 bases, in that order; junction bases with no gene match: 4. The germline gives CDR1 SQVTM, CDR2 ANQGSEA. DNA for the CDR3: TGCAGCGTTGGGACAGGGGGGCGGTATGGCTACACCTTC. Its protein is CSVGTGGRYGYTF.

The chain employs TRBV7-9 and TRBJ2-7, with D hard to call. CDR1 and CDR2 (germline): SEHNR, FQNEAQ (reference sequence). The CDR3 has 14 residues. Trimming removed 4 bases at V and 0 bases at J, with 10 bases between. The CDR3 is CASSSELGSYEQYF. DNA of the CDR3: TGTGCCAGCAGCTCCGAGCTGGGCTCCTACGAGCAGTACTTC.

The chain couples TRBV5-1 to TRBJ1-6; D unclear. CDR1 and CDR2 from the germline V gene are SGHRS and YFSETQ. Between the trimmed V and J ends, which lost 2 bases and 6 bases, there was a span of 18 bases. The CDR3 loop spans 17 amino acids. CDR3 coding DNA: TGCGCCAGCAGCTTATCCAGGCCAATCGAAAGTAATTCACCCCTCCACTTT. This sequence encodes CASSLSRPIESNSPLHF. Full variable domain (rest looked up from reference TRBV5-1 and TRBJ1-6): KAGVTQTPRYLIKTRGQQVTLSCSPISGHRSVSWYQQTPGQGLQFLFEYFSETQRNKGNFPGRFSGRQFSNSRSEMNVSTLELGDSALYLCASSLSRPIESNSPLHFGNGTRLTVT.

A single count supports this clone. The V call is TRBV2, the J call TRBJ1-2; D uncertain. The CDR3 is 14 amino acids. Germline CDR1 is SNHLY and CDR2 is FYNNEI. Trimming pared 1 base from V and 8 bases from J, leaving 14 bases between. CDR3 region: CASSEGVALRGYTF. The DNA of the CDR3 is TGTGCCAGCAGTGAAGGTGTGGCCCTAAGGGGCTACACCTTC.

The chain employs TRBV18 and TRBJ1-1; tentatively, D is TRBD1 (5 bases). The germline CDR1 and CDR2 sequences are KGHSH and LQKENI. The CDR3 has 12 residues. Trimming removed 6 bases at V and 8 bases at J, with 13 bases between. The CDR3 DNA follows: TGTGCCAGCTCCCCCCCGCGGGGGGAAGCTTTCTTT. It specifies CASSPPRGEAFF.

The chain carries TRBV7-3 and TRBJ2-2; no clear D gene. In germline, CDR1 is SGHTA, CDR2 FQGTGA. CDR3 length equals 13 residues. Trimming pared 4 bases from V and 3 bases from J, leaving 6 bases between. CDR3 region: CASSSTYTGELFF. CDR3 coding DNA: TGTGCCAGCAGCTCCACATACACCGGGGAGCTGTTTTTT.

The rearrangement joins TRBV6-2 or TRBV6-3 to TRBJ2-3; unclear D gene. V lost 5 bases, J lost 5 bases, and 11 bases lay in between. CDR1 and CDR2 from the germline V gene are MNHEY and SVGEGT. The CDR3 loop spans 13 amino acids. The CDR3 DNA is TGTGCCAGCAGTCGCCATGGCAGAGATACGCAGTATTTT. Amino acid sequence: CASSRHGRDTQYF.

V usage is TRBV3-1 (or the pseudogene TRBV3-2) and J usage is TRBJ2-2; tentatively, D is TRBD1 (8 bases). The CDR3 spans 14 residues. Germline CDR1 and CDR2: LGHDT and YNNKEL (reference sequence). V lost 9 bases to trimming and J lost 7 bases, with 18 bases between them. The CDR3 region has the DNA TGTGCCAGTCTCGACAGGGGAGGGAACGGGGAGCTGTTTTTT. It translates to CASLDRGGNGELFF.

The chain has TRBV6-5 and TRBJ1-1, with TRBD1 as a possible D gene (5 bases). The germline V gene encodes CDR1 MNHEY and CDR2 SVGAGI. Trimming pared 1 base from V and 4 bases from J, leaving 10 bases between. The CDR3 spans 14 residues. The CDR3 here is CASSYYWGITEAFF. The CDR3 DNA reads TGTGCCAGCAGTTACTATTGGGGCATCACTGAAGCTTTCTTT.